Presented here are 16 T cell receptor beta chains from one specimen sequenced in a study of T cell repertoires in cytomegalovirus infection. These receptors' targets are unknown. Using its own MiXCR run on the reads, TCRdb lists one record per CDR3 protein. This sample carries 90,000 to 130,000 distinct CDR3 sequences, roughly a tenth of them seen once, and the ten largest clones take roughly 31%. Input material: PBMCs, sequenced either directly or after in vitro stimulation (not recorded which). These receptors all come from a human donor in good health (CMV status not recorded). Some clones in this sample may be carry-over from other donors' samples.

The chain employs TRBV28 and TRBJ2-7; 12 bases line up with TRBD2. The CDR3 length is 15 residues. The J segment lost 1 base and the V segment lost 5 bases, leaving 3 bases of the junction unmatched. Germline CDR1 is MDHEN and CDR2 is SYDVKM. The CDR3 sequence: CASSRGTSGSYEQYV. As DNA, the CDR3 is TGTGCCAGCAGTCGGGGGACTAGCGGGTCCTACGAGCAGTACGTC.

This clonotype was seen at least ten times. V usage is TRBV12-3 or TRBV12-4 and J usage is TRBJ1-1; 8 bases match TRBD1. The CDR3 is 15 residues long. J gave up 1 base and V 5 bases, and 6 bases lay outside the gene matches. The CDR3 protein is CASSLHTGGNTEAFF. For the CDR3, the DNA is TGTGCCAGCAGTCTCCACACAGGGGGGAACACTGAAGCTTTCTTT.

The CDR3 sequence is CASTRDRAHSPLHF. As DNA, the CDR3 is TGTGCCAGTACTAGGGACAGGGCTCATTCACCCCTCCACTTT. This chain uses TRBV19 with TRBJ1-6, with 9 bases that match TRBD1. Germline values: CDR1 LNHDA, CDR2 SQIVND (reference sequence). After removal of 7 bases from V and 8 bases from J, the junction contained 6 bases not matched to a gene. This CDR3 spans 14 amino acids.

The sample holds a few counts of this clonotype. The chain links TRBV5-6 to TRBJ2-7; D remains ambiguous. The CDR3 sequence is 14 residues long. V lost 0 bases and J 0 bases, leaving 7 bases between the germline ends. Germline assignment: CDR1 SGHDT and CDR2 YYEEEE. The CDR3 reads CASSLGLFSYEQYV. The CDR3 nucleotides read TGTGCCAGCAGCTTGGGACTCTTCTCCTACGAGCAGTACGTC.

The table lists this clonotype with many counts. The chain employs TRBV19 and TRBJ2-1, with D maybe TRBD2 (6 bases). V was shortened by 9 bases and J by 9 bases, with 15 bases between the two germline ends. Germline values: CDR1 LNHDA, CDR2 SQIVND (reference sequence). The CDR3 sequence is 12 residues long. CDR3 DNA sequence: TGTGCCAGCCACGGGGGAAGGGGTGAGCAGTTCTTC. It is translated as CASHGGRGEQFF.

This clonotype has just a few counts. The chain links TRBV7-2 to TRBJ2-2; D is tentatively TRBD1 or TRBD2 (5 bases each). V was trimmed by 1 base and J by 12 bases, leaving 18 bases between them. Looked up from germline, CDR1 is SGHTA and CDR2 is FQGNSA. The CDR3 runs to 15 residues. The CDR3 sequence is CASSLGRDVGGQLFF. DNA of the CDR3: TGTGCCAGCAGCTTAGGAAGGGACGTCGGTGGGCAGCTGTTTTTT.

The J gene is TRBJ2-1, the V gene TRBV7-3; 7 nucleotides match TRBD2. CDR3 length equals 16 residues. The J segment lost 0 bases and the V segment lost 5 bases, leaving 7 bases of the junction unmatched. From germline, CDR1 is SGHTA and CDR2 FQGTGA. The CDR3 is CASSTTSARSYNEQFF. The CDR3 DNA follows: TGTGCCAGCAGCACAACTAGCGCCCGCTCCTACAATGAGCAGTTCTTC. The complete variable domain, with remaining parts taken from reference TRBV7-3 and TRBJ2-1, reads GAGVSQTPSNKVTEKGKYVELRCDPISGHTALYWYRQSLGQGPEFLIYFQGTGAADDSGLPNDRFFAVRPEGSVSTLKIQRTERGDSAVYLCASSTTSARSYNEQFFGPGTRLTVL.

This clonotype was seen at least ten times. V and J are TRBV7-2 and TRBJ2-5; 7 nucleotides align to TRBD2. Unmatched junction bases numbered 7, after V lost 1 base and J lost 5 bases. This CDR3 is 15 amino acids long. Germline V gene lookup returns CDR1 SGHTA and CDR2 FQGNSA. In nucleotides, the CDR3 is TGTGCCAGCAGCTTAGTTGGCGGGAGAAGGGAGACCCAGTACTTC. Its protein product is CASSLVGGRRETQYF.

This rearrangement joins TRBV15 to TRBJ1-2, with D unclear. This CDR3 has 14 amino acids. Trimming removed 5 bases at V and 6 bases at J, with 16 bases between. CDR1 is LNHNV, CDR2 YYDKDF, per germline (reference sequence). DNA for the CDR3: TGTGCCACCAGCGGGAGCCCTTGGGGAGATGGCTACACCTTC. Translation gives CATSGSPWGDGYTF.

Of note for this clonotype: A read error is possible here, since a much larger clone lies one base away. This rearrangement joins TRBV6-2 or TRBV6-3 to TRBJ2-1; D perhaps matches TRBD2 (6 bases). The length of the CDR3 is 14 residues. V lost 4 bases and J lost 5, with 12 bases in between. Germline V CDR1 and CDR2: MNHEY, SVGEGT. The CDR3 nucleotides are TGTGCCAGCAGTTGGGCTAGCGCCAACAATGAGCAGTTCTTC. Its translation is CASSWASANNEQFF.

The V gene is TRBV30, the J gene TRBJ2-3; 7 bases fit TRBD2. Germline V gene sequence: CDR1 GTSNPN, CDR2 SVGIG (reference sequence). This CDR3 is 14 amino acids long. The trim removed 2 bases at V and 2 bases at J, leaving 4 bases unmatched. The CDR3 DNA follows: TGTGCCTGGAGTTCGGGGACTAACACAGATACGCAGTATTTT. Its translation: CAWSSGTNTDTQYF.

The genes are TRBV7-2 and TRBJ1-5; no clear D gene. V dropped 5 bases and J dropped 4 bases, with 12 bases sitting between them. The CDR3 extends over 14 amino acids. The germline V gene encodes CDR1 SGHTA and CDR2 FQGNSA. CDR3 nucleotide sequence: TGTGCCAGCAGCGGTGGACGGCGGAATCAGCCCCAGCATTTT. It yields the protein CASSGGRRNQPQHF.

This clonotype has only a few counts. The chain is built from TRBV24-1 and TRBJ1-2; the D is unclear. The CDR3 runs to 13 residues. Germline V gene data show CDR1 as KGHDR and CDR2 as SFDVKD. Trimming removed 7 bases from V and 2 bases from J, with 10 bases in between. The CDR3 region is CATRDSTNYGYTF. CDR3 nucleotides: TGTGCCACCAGGGACTCCACGAACTATGGCTACACCTTC.

This clonotype was seen more than once but under ten times. This chain joins TRBV14 and TRBJ2-1, with TRBD2 matching 9 bases. V shed 4 bases and J 5 bases; nucleotides not matched to a gene: 3. Germline assignment: CDR1 SGHDN and CDR2 FVKESK. The CDR3 loop spans 14 amino acids. CDR3: CASSPSGVDNEQFF. In DNA form, the CDR3 reads TGTGCCAGCAGCCCTAGCGGGGTCGACAATGAGCAGTTCTTC.

This clonotype was picked up many times. This chain uses TRBV7-2 with TRBJ2-1, with TRBD1 identical over 8 bases. This CDR3 comprises 14 residues. Losses at the gene ends were 2 bases for V and 4 bases for J; bases not matched to a gene: 1. The germline V gene has CDR1 SGHTA and CDR2 FQGNSA. The CDR3 nucleotides read TGTGCCAGCAGCTTACAGGGGGCGTACAATGAGCAGTTCTTC. Translation: CASSLQGAYNEQFF.

The table lists this clonotype with many counts. The CDR3 coding sequence is TGTGCCAGCTCACGTCGGACAGGGGGCGAAAACTCTGGAAACACCATATATTTT. Translated: CASSRRTGGENSGNTIYF. This chain joins TRBV18 and TRBJ1-3; 11 bases match TRBD1. Losses at the gene ends were 4 bases for V and 0 bases for J; bases not matched to a gene: 8. CDR1 and CDR2 (germline): KGHSH, LQKENI. The CDR3 loop spans 18 amino acids.